Listed here are 3 T cell receptor beta chains from one sample, sequenced in a study of T cell repertoires in cytomegalovirus infection. These TCRs' antigens remain unknown. TCRdb reanalysed the reads using MiXCR and keeps one entry per CDR3 protein. The sample consists of 300,000 or so distinct CDR3 sequences, 20% to 30% of them appearing once. The sample consisted of cultured PBMCs, taken from culture after CMV antigen stimulation. The source of these receptors is a human donor in good health (CMV status not recorded). Some clones in this sample may be carry-over from other donors' samples.

The chain uses TRBV11-3 and TRBJ2-1, with 8 bases aligning to TRBD2. There are 15 residues in the CDR3. Germline V CDR1 and CDR2: SGHNT, YENEEA. The V segment lost 1 base and the J segment 9 bases; nucleotides outside the gene matches: 8. CDR3 loop: CASSLGGLGGGEQFF. Written as DNA, the CDR3 is TGTGCCAGCAGCTTAGGGGGACTAGGAGGGGGTGAGCAGTTCTTC.

Ten or more counts support this clonotype. The rearrangement uses TRBV7-2 and TRBJ2-3; 7 nucleotides agree with TRBD1. Germline V gene data show CDR1 as SGHTA and CDR2 as FQGNSA. V trimming: 5 bases; J trimming: 1 base; junction bases outside the gene matches: 3. The CDR3 spans 14 residues. In DNA, the CDR3 is TGTGCCAGCAGCAGAGACAGGGGCACAGATACGCAGTATTTT. This translates into CASSRDRGTDTQYF.

The chain has TRBV7-2 and TRBJ1-2; D is undetermined. CDR3 length equals 15 residues. In germline, CDR1 is SGHTA, CDR2 FQGNSA. V shed 4 bases and J shed 0 bases, with 12 bases lying between them. Here the CDR3 reads CASSSSTSSNYGYTF. The CDR3 nucleotides are TGTGCCAGCAGCTCATCGACAAGCTCTAACTATGGCTACACCTTC.